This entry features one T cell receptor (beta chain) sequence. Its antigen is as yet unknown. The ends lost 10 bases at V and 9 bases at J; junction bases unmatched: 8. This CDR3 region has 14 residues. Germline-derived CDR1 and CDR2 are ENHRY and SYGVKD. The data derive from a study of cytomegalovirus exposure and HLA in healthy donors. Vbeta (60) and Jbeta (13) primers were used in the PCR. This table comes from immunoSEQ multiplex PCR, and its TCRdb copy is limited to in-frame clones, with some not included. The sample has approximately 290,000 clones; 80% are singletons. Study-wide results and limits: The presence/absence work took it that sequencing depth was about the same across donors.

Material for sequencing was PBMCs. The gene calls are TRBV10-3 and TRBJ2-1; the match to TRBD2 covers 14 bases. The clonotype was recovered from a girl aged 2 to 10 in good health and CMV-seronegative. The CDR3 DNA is TGTGCCACCAAGACTAGCGGGGGGGCGGGTGAGCAGTTCTTC. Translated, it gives CATKTSGGAGEQFF.